This T cell receptor (beta chain) was recovered during a study of blood T cell repertoires in COVID-19. Study-level information: Sources were T cells, B-cell-depleted T cells, or PBMCs; the material itself was cDNA or gDNA.

Original handling: Using reference gene primer amplification, nucleated cell counts were estimated. TCRdb's table, derived via immunoSEQ multiplex PCR, lists solely in-frame clones and lacks some. D and trimming were read from the DNA, whereas the V and J calls and clone size are those reported in that table. The data show 250,000 to 350,000 clones, over 75% seen once. V lost 5 bases, J lost 5 bases, and 15 bases lay in between. The CDR3 totals 13 residues. The germline gives CDR1 DFQATT, CDR2 SNEGSKA (reference sequence). In terms of age and location, participants ranged from roughly 18 to 90 years and lived in under 30 US areas. The study counted Cohort 3 donors as recovered given two negative PCRs, clearance, or symptom resolution.

What was sequenced was PBMCs or T cells enriched from blood (not recorded which). The chain carries TRBV20-1 and TRBJ1-2, with D possibly matching TRBD1 (6 bases). This clonotype was sampled from a woman aged 30 to 39 who had recovered from COVID-19. The CDR3 DNA follows: TGCAGTGCTGGTGCCAGGGGTCGGTATGGCTACACCTTC. Translating gives CSAGARGRYGYTF.